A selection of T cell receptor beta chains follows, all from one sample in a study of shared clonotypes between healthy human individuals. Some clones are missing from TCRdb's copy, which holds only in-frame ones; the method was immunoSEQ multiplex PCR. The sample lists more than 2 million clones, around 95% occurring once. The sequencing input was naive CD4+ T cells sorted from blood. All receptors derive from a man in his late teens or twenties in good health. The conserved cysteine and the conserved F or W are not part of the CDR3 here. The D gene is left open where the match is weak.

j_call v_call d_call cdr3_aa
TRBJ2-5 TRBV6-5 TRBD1 ASGLGQALGGTQY
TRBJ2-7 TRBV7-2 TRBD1 ASSLGQGIAYEQY
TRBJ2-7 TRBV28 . ASTPRGPSEQY
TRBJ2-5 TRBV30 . AWSPGEETQY
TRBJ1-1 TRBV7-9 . ASSLGQLEAF
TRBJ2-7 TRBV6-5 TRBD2 ASSYSLAGALEQY
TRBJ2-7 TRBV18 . ASSPPAGYEQY
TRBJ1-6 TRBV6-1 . ASSASSSYNSPLH
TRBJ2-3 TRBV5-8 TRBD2 ASSWTGTSGATDTQY
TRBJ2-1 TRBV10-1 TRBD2 ASSDSGGTDNEQF
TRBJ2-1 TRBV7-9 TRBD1 ASSSTGSFYNEQF
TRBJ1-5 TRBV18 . ASSPPGGTRGKPQH
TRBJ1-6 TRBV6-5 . ASSYSFRGSPLH
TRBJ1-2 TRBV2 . ASSEGGYT
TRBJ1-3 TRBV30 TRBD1 ALIDRGPGNTIY
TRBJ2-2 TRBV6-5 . ASSYVRNTGELF
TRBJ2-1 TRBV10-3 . AISESRRTENNEQF
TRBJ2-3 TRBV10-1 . ASSVPGTDTQY
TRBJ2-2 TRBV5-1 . ASSTGFTGELF
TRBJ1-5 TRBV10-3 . AIRSTGGNQPQH
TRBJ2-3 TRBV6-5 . ATRRSRTDTQY
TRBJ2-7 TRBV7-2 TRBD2 ASSIRSGRSEYEQY
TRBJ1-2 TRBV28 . ASSFLGANYGYT
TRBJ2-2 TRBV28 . ASSLGGVTGELF
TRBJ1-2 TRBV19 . ASSGERGGYT
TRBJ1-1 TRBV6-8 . ASRHDSTEAF
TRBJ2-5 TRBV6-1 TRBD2 ASSWTRGETQY
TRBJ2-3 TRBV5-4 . ASSRVMVSGGTDTQY
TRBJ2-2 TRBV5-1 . ASSWDGTPGGELF
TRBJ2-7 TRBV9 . ASSVDQGGYEQY
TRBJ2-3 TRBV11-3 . ASSSSTDTQY
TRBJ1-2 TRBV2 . ASSDSTGANYGYT
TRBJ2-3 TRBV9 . ASSLSGGTDTQY
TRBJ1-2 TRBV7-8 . ASSLEGATATYGYT
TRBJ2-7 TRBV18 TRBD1 ASSPQGGQGYEQY
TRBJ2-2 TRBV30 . AWSDREELF
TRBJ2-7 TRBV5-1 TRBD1 ASSLAPGQHYEQY